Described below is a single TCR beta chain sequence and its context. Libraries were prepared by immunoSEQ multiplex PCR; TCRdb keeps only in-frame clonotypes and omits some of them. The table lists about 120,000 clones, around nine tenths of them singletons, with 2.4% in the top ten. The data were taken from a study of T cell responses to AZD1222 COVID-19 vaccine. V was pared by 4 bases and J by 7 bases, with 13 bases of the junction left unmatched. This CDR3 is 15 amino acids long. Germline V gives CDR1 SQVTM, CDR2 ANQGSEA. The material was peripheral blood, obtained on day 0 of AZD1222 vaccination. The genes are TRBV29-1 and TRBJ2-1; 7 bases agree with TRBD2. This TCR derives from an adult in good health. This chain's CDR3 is CSVAPGLGIGNEQFF. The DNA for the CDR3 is TGCAGCGTTGCGCCCGGACTAGGGATCGGGAATGAGCAGTTCTTC.